This is a list of T cell receptor beta chains from one sample in a study of blood T cell repertoires in COVID-19. Generated by immunoSEQ multiplex PCR, the TCRdb table keeps only in-frame clones and is missing some. This table holds some 340,000 clones, 85% found once. The sample comprised peripheral blood. The receptors here all came from a woman aged 18-30 years with acute or convalescent COVID-19. Each CDR3 is given with its conserved first and last residue. A D gene is named only where the DNA matches it firmly. Size tells how often a clone was seen (once, few, many) or the class of an expanded clone, and some rows leave it out.

cdr3_aa cdr3_nt j_call d_call v_call clone_size
CASSLEQGTGGYTF TGTGCCAGCAGCTTAGAACAGGGGACGGGTGGCTACACCTTC TRBJ1-2 TRBD1 TRBV7-9 NA
CASSLVVRGGANVLTF TGTGCCAGCAGCTTAGTAGTCCGGGGTGGGGCCAACGTCCTGACTTTC TRBJ2-6 NA TRBV11-2 NA
CATSDRGPSTGELFF TGTGCCACCTCCGACAGGGGTCCTTCCACCGGGGAGCTGTTTTTT TRBJ2-2 TRBD1 TRBV24-1 NA
CSARDWEEAFF TGCAGTGCTAGAGACTGGGAGGAAGCTTTCTTT TRBJ1-1 NA TRBV20-1 NA
CAGGENATNEKLFF TGTGCCGGAGGGGAGAACGCAACTAATGAAAAACTGTTTTTT TRBJ1-4 NA TRBV24-1 NA
CASSQEPGLFSPSTDTQYF TGCGCCAGCAGCCAGGAACCGGGACTATTTTCTCCTAGCACAGATACGCAGTATTTT TRBJ2-3 TRBD2 TRBV4-1 NA
CSVISRDTYEQYF TGCAGCGTTATTTCGAGGGATACCTACGAGCAGTACTTC TRBJ2-7 NA TRBV29-1 NA
CASSPWTGNKETQYF TGTGCCAGCAGTCCCTGGACAGGGAACAAAGAGACCCAGTACTTC TRBJ2-5 TRBD1 TRBV6-5 NA
CASRRTSTDTQYF TGTGCCAGCAGACGAACTAGCACAGATACGCAGTATTTT TRBJ2-3 NA TRBV7-3 NA
CASSGRTSPELGEQFF TGTGCCAGCAGCGGTCGGACTAGCCCAGAGTTAGGTGAGCAGTTCTTC TRBJ2-1 TRBD2 TRBV7-3 NA
CASSIVAGEDTIYF TGTGCCAGTAGTATAGTCGCAGGGGAAGACACCATATATTTT TRBJ1-3 NA TRBV19 NA
CASSPGTGVSTDTQYF TGCGCCAGCAGCCCCGGGACAGGGGTTAGCACAGATACGCAGTATTTT TRBJ2-3 TRBD1 TRBV4-1 few
CASSLRTDTYEQYF TGTGCCAGCAGCTTACGGACAGATACCTACGAGCAGTACTTC TRBJ2-7 NA TRBV11-2 few
CASSLTGISYEQYF TGTGCCAGTAGTCTGACAGGGATCTCCTACGAGCAGTACTTC TRBJ2-7 TRBD1 TRBV19 NA
CASSPREGTGELFF TGTGCCAGCAGCCCGCGGGAAGGGACCGGGGAGCTGTTTTTT TRBJ2-2 NA TRBV2 NA
CATSRGAGGSYEQYF TGTGCCACCAGCAGAGGTGCGGGCGGCTCCTACGAGCAGTACTTC TRBJ2-7 NA TRBV15 NA
CASRGQRFTDTQYF TGCGCCAGCAGGGGACAGCGCTTCACAGATACGCAGTATTTT TRBJ2-3 TRBD1 TRBV5-1 NA
CASSVEAGVHGYTF TGTGCCAGCAGCGTAGAGGCCGGGGTACATGGCTACACCTTC TRBJ1-2 NA TRBV9 NA
CASSFPGQETQYF TGTGCCAGCAGTTTCCCAGGGCAAGAGACCCAGTACTTC TRBJ2-5 NA TRBV12-3/TRBV12-4 NA
CASSTSPYEQYF TGTGCCAGCTCGACTTCCCCCTACGAGCAGTACTTC TRBJ2-7 NA TRBV12-3/TRBV12-4 NA
CASSIVAGGAGGNTIYF TGTGCCAGTAGTATAGTCGCCGGAGGGGCAGGAGGAAACACCATATATTTT TRBJ1-3 NA TRBV19 NA
CSVEERGNNGVATNEKLFF TGCAGCGTTGAAGAAAGAGGGAATAACGGAGTTGCAACTAATGAAAAACTGTTTTTT TRBJ1-4 NA TRBV29-1 NA
CASSLDRGALTEAFF TGTGCCAGCAGCTTAGATCGGGGGGCGCTTACTGAAGCTTTCTTT TRBJ1-1 NA TRBV11-2 few
CASSFSSGHEQYF TGTGCCAGCAGCTTCTCTAGCGGCCACGAGCAGTACTTC TRBJ2-7 TRBD2 TRBV7-3 NA
CASSPDIFIISDTEAFF TGCGCCAGCAGCCCGGACATTTTTATAATCTCGGACACTGAAGCTTTCTTT TRBJ1-1 NA TRBV4-1 NA
CASSLLASGYRTYEQYF TGTGCCAGCAGTTTATTGGCTAGCGGTTACCGAACCTACGAGCAGTACTTC TRBJ2-7 TRBD2 TRBV27 NA
CASKEDSNQPQHF TGTGCCAGCAAGGAGGATAGCAATCAGCCCCAGCATTTT TRBJ1-5 NA TRBV6-5 few
CASSLEGGGETQYF TGCGCCAGCAGCCTTGAGGGAGGAGGTGAGACCCAGTACTTC TRBJ2-5 NA TRBV5-1 NA
CASSSRHSSEDTQYF TGTGCCAGCAGCTCCCGCCACTCTAGTGAGGATACGCAGTATTTT TRBJ2-3 NA TRBV7-3 few
CASSLAFETQYF TGCGCCAGCAGCTTGGCGTTTGAGACCCAGTACTTC TRBJ2-5 NA TRBV5-1 NA
CAWSRPRQALLRPQHF TGTGCCTGGAGCCGACCCCGACAGGCCCTATTACGGCCCCAGCATTTT TRBJ1-5 NA TRBV30 NA
CASSQEPGQGSEQYF TGCGCCAGCAGCCAAGAACCGGGACAGGGGAGTGAGCAGTACTTC TRBJ2-7 TRBD1 TRBV4-1 NA
CASSPSYYEQYF TGTGCCAGCAGCCCCTCGTACTACGAGCAGTACTTC TRBJ2-7 NA TRBV12-3/TRBV12-4 NA
CASSQGAGSYEQYF TGTGCCAGCAGCCAAGGGGCGGGGTCCTACGAGCAGTACTTC TRBJ2-7 NA TRBV4-2 NA
CASSLGRGDYGYTF TGTGCCAGCAGCTTAGGCCGGGGGGACTATGGCTACACCTTC TRBJ1-2 NA TRBV13 NA
CASSGTTGSNSPLHF TGCGCCAGCAGCGGAACGACAGGGAGTAATTCACCCCTCCACTTT TRBJ1-6 TRBD1 TRBV5-1 few
CASSEAAGINEQFF TGTGCCAGCAGTGAAGCGGCGGGGATCAATGAGCAGTTCTTC TRBJ2-1 NA TRBV2 NA
CASNGQAGNTIYF TGTGCCAGCAACGGACAGGCGGGAAACACCATATATTTT TRBJ1-3 TRBD1 TRBV3-1/TRBV3-2 NA
CASSSHRVWFGELFF TGTGCCAGCAGTTCCCACAGGGTTTGGTTCGGGGAGCTGTTTTTT TRBJ2-2 NA TRBV6-5 NA
CASSLARGSGYTF TGTGCCAGCAGTTTAGCTCGCGGTAGTGGCTACACCTTC TRBJ1-2 NA TRBV27 few
CASSQRDRSNEKLFF TGTGCCAGCAGCCAAAGAGACAGGAGTAATGAAAAACTGTTTTTT TRBJ1-4 NA TRBV4-2 NA
CARTWDIAYEQYF TGTGCCAGGACTTGGGACATAGCCTACGAGCAGTACTTC TRBJ2-7 NA TRBV5-6 NA
CASSLLGQTNTGELFF TGTGCCAGCAGCTTGTTGGGACAGACAAACACCGGGGAGCTGTTTTTT TRBJ2-2 TRBD1 TRBV7-9 NA
CASTFPGHRNYGYTF TGTGCCAGTACGTTCCCGGGACACAGAAACTATGGCTACACCTTC TRBJ1-2 NA TRBV19 NA
CASSLAAWAGGMNTEAFF TGCGCCAGCAGCTTGGCCGCGTGGGCAGGGGGGATGAACACTGAAGCTTTCTTT TRBJ1-1 TRBD1 TRBV5-1 NA
CASSVPHRVSNQPQHF TGTGCCAGTAGTGTACCACACAGGGTTAGCAATCAGCCCCAGCATTTT TRBJ1-5 NA TRBV19 NA
CATSSGGGHQETQYF TGTGCCACCTCGAGTGGGGGAGGGCACCAAGAGACCCAGTACTTC TRBJ2-5 TRBD2 TRBV11-2 NA
CASSVDGGSYNEQFF TGTGCCAGCAGCGTAGACGGGGGCTCCTACAATGAGCAGTTCTTC TRBJ2-1 NA TRBV9 NA
CASTRHREGNEKLFF TGTGCCAGCACACGGCACAGGGAAGGTAATGAAAAACTGTTTTTT TRBJ1-4 NA TRBV28 NA
CASSLAENEQYF TGTGCCAGCAGCTTAGCAGAGAACGAGCAGTACTTC TRBJ2-7 NA TRBV7-6 NA
CASSLELTGSHYEQYF TGTGCCAGCAGCTTAGAGCTCACAGGGAGCCACTACGAGCAGTACTTC TRBJ2-7 NA TRBV11-2 NA
CASSFAGGINSPLHF TGTGCCAGCAGCTTTGCAGGGGGCATCAATTCACCCCTCCACTTT TRBJ1-6 TRBD1 TRBV11-2 few
CASRQGSHGPQHF TGTGCCAGCAGACAGGGAAGTCATGGGCCCCAGCATTTT TRBJ1-5 NA TRBV6-5 NA
CASSVGVSTEAFF TGTGCCAGTAGCGTCGGGGTTAGTACTGAAGCTTTCTTT TRBJ1-1 NA TRBV19 few
CASSTGVINSPLHF TGTGCCAGCAGTACGGGTGTCATCAATTCACCCCTCCACTTT TRBJ1-6 NA TRBV6-5 NA
CASSLDRVNQPQHF TGTGCCAGCAGCCTGGACAGGGTTAATCAGCCCCAGCATTTT TRBJ1-5 TRBD1 TRBV6-5 NA
CASSLGQRDRGRTGGSYTF TGTGCCAGCAGCTTAGGGCAGAGGGACAGGGGGCGCACCGGAGGAAGCTACACCTTC TRBJ1-2 TRBD1 TRBV7-9 few
CASSSARRGGTGELFF TGTGCCAGCAGCTCCGCCCGGCGGGGCGGGACCGGGGAGCTGTTTTTT TRBJ2-2 NA TRBV13 NA
CASSENPGQGFNNEQFF TGTGCCAGCAGTGAAAATCCGGGACAGGGATTTAACAATGAGCAGTTCTTC TRBJ2-1 TRBD1 TRBV2 NA